These T cell receptor beta chains were read from a single sample in a study of cytomegalovirus exposure and HLA in healthy donors. Clones were sequenced by immunoSEQ multiplex PCR, and TCRdb holds only the in-frame ones, with some missing. The sample has some 130,000 clones; 80% to 90% are singletons. What was sequenced was PBMCs. The receptors originated from a woman aged 40 to 50 in good health and CMV-seropositive. CDR3s include the opening cysteine and the closing phenylalanine or tryptophan. D genes are given only for firm matches. The size of a clone is reported for some rows only, either as once, few or many, or as a class for expanded clones.

CDR3 protein	CDR3 DNA	J gene	clone size	D gene	V gene
CASSISPLPYINTGELFF	TGTGCCAGTAGTATCTCCCCACTTCCCTATATCAACACCGGGGAGCTGTTTTTT	TRBJ2-2	.	.	TRBV19
CASSLYFGRASYNEQFF	TGTGCCAGCAGCTTATATTTCGGGAGGGCCTCCTACAATGAGCAGTTCTTC	TRBJ2-1	few	TRBD2	TRBV7-2
CASKRTAYNSPLHF	TGTGCCAGTAAAAGGACAGCCTATAATTCACCCCTCCACTTT	TRBJ1-6	.	.	TRBV7-9
CAIGRLREGEGYTEAFF	TGTGCCATCGGGCGTCTGAGAGAAGGGGAAGGGTACACTGAAGCTTTCTTT	TRBJ1-1	.	.	TRBV10-3
CASSQTQGNTEAFF	TGTGCCAGCAGCCAGACGCAGGGGAACACTGAAGCTTTCTTT	TRBJ1-1	.	.	TRBV9
CASSPSAGSSYNEQFF	TGTGCCAGCAGCCCCTCTGCCGGGAGCTCCTACAATGAGCAGTTCTTC	TRBJ2-1	few	.	TRBV4-2
CASSLISGTFF	TGTGCCAGCAGCTTAATTAGCGGAACTTTCTTT	TRBJ1-1	.	.	TRBV11-2
CASSPKDRNQPQHF	TGTGCCAGCAGCCCTAAGGACAGGAATCAGCCCCAGCATTTT	TRBJ1-5	.	TRBD1	TRBV2
CASSPGVAGEMTSSTDTQYF	TGCGCCAGCAGCCCGGGAGTAGCGGGGGAGATGACCTCTAGCACAGATACGCAGTATTTT	TRBJ2-3	.	TRBD2	TRBV5-1
CAWSGGQLFSYEQYF	TGTGCCTGGAGTGGCGGACAGCTCTTTTCCTACGAGCAGTACTTC	TRBJ2-7	.	.	TRBV30
CASSLGLSRAEQFF	TGTGCCAGCAGCTTAGGACTTTCGCGGGCCGAGCAGTTCTTC	TRBJ2-1	once	.	TRBV7-9
CASSEVGGKAEAFF	TGTGCCAGCAGTGAAGTGGGGGGGAAGGCTGAAGCTTTCTTT	TRBJ1-1	few	.	TRBV6-1
CSVESGSLFNEQFF	TGCAGCGTTGAGAGCGGGAGTTTGTTCAATGAGCAGTTCTTC	TRBJ2-1	once	TRBD2	TRBV29-1
CASSRRGTEAFF	TGTGCCAGTAGTCGGAGGGGCACTGAAGCTTTCTTT	TRBJ1-1	.	.	TRBV19
CASSGQFLYNEQFF	TGTGCCAGCTCAGGACAGTTCCTTTACAATGAGCAGTTCTTC	TRBJ2-1	.	.	TRBV18
CASSLEGGTGYYEQYF	TGTGCCAGCAGCTTAGAGGGTGGGACAGGGTACTACGAGCAGTACTTC	TRBJ2-7	few	TRBD1	TRBV7-2
CASSGVQGTGANVLTF	TGTGCCAGCAGTGGGGTACAGGGAACTGGGGCCAACGTCCTGACTTTC	TRBJ2-6	.	.	TRBV28
CAWSPGQDQPQHF	TGTGCCTGGAGTCCGGGACAGGATCAGCCCCAGCATTTT	TRBJ1-5	.	TRBD1	TRBV30
CASSVSGGTEAFF	TGTGCCAGCAGCGTATCGGGGGGCACTGAAGCTTTCTTT	TRBJ1-1	.	.	TRBV9
CASSEEGMSNQPQHF	TGTGCCAGCAGTGAAGAGGGGATGAGCAATCAGCCCCAGCATTTT	TRBJ1-5	.	.	TRBV2
CASSPLGGSRLGGYGYTF	TGTGCCAGCAGTCCGCTGGGGGGGTCAAGGTTAGGGGGGTATGGCTACACCTTC	TRBJ1-2	.	.	TRBV27
CASTPGQEGKAFF	TGTGCCAGTACTCCGGGACAGGAGGGAAAAGCTTTCTTT	TRBJ1-1	once	TRBD1	TRBV19
CASSLSGEQIDGYTF	TGTGCCAGCTCATTATCAGGGGAACAAATCGATGGCTACACCTTC	TRBJ1-2	.	.	TRBV18
CSAGGTSGQETQYF	TGCAGCGCAGGGGGGACTAGCGGTCAAGAGACCCAGTACTTC	TRBJ2-5	.	TRBD2	TRBV29-1
CASSSRDSNTEAFF	TGCGCCAGCAGCTCCCGGGACAGTAACACTGAAGCTTTCTTT	TRBJ1-1	.	TRBD1	TRBV5-1
CASSTGQGDTEAFF	TGCGCCAGCAGTACGGGACAGGGGGACACTGAAGCTTTCTTT	TRBJ1-1	.	TRBD1	TRBV5-1
CASKGGYGANVLTF	TGCGCCAGCAAGGGGGGGTATGGGGCCAACGTCCTGACTTTC	TRBJ2-6	.	.	TRBV10-2
CASSLAGSGGPYGYTF	TGCGCCAGCAGCTTGGCCGGGTCAGGGGGGCCCTATGGCTACACCTTC	TRBJ1-2	.	TRBD1	TRBV5-1
CASSLYRGVMNTEAFF	TGTGCCAGCAGCCTTTACAGGGGAGTTATGAACACTGAAGCTTTCTTT	TRBJ1-1	.	TRBD1	TRBV14
CASSMYTPRAGNTIYF	TGTGCCAGCAGCATGTATACCCCCAGGGCTGGAAACACCATATATTTT	TRBJ1-3	.	.	TRBV7-6
CASSLSSGYDEQFF	TGTGCCAGCAGCCTATCTTCAGGGTACGATGAGCAGTTCTTC	TRBJ2-1	.	.	TRBV14
CASSLETGTSGGSSYEQYF	TGTGCCAGCAGCTTAGAAACGGGAACTAGCGGAGGGAGCTCCTACGAGCAGTACTTC	TRBJ2-7	medium-sized	TRBD2	TRBV7-9
CASSLLMQTQYF	TGTGCCAGCAGCTTACTAATGCAGACCCAGTACTTC	TRBJ2-5	.	.	TRBV7-9
CASSNRDRGGYEQYF	TGTGCCAGCAGTAATCGGGACAGGGGAGGCTACGAGCAGTACTTC	TRBJ2-7	.	TRBD1	TRBV27
CASSRGDRGYEQYF	TGTGCCAGCAGCCGGGGGGACAGGGGCTACGAGCAGTACTTC	TRBJ2-7	.	TRBD1	TRBV5-6
CASSTGQGHYGYTF	TGTGCCAGCAGTACCGGACAGGGACACTATGGCTACACCTTC	TRBJ1-2	.	TRBD1	TRBV27
CATGDLLSYEQYF	TGTGCCACCGGGGACTTACTATCCTACGAGCAGTACTTC	TRBJ2-7	.	.	TRBV4-2
CASKRAGDYNEQFF	TGCGCCAGCAAGCGGGCAGGAGACTACAATGAGCAGTTCTTC	TRBJ2-1	.	.	TRBV5-1
CASSLNSYYGYTF	TGTGCCAGCAGCTTAAACAGTTATTATGGCTACACCTTC	TRBJ1-2	.	.	TRBV27
CASSTPSGGAVETQYF	TGTGCCAGCAGCACTCCTAGCGGGGGGGCCGTGGAGACCCAGTACTTC	TRBJ2-5	.	TRBD2	TRBV5-4
CASSDRGPNEQYF	TGTGCCAGCAGCGACAGGGGGCCCAACGAGCAGTACTTC	TRBJ2-7	.	TRBD1	TRBV27
CASSQDGQTTNEKLFF	TGCGCCAGCAGCCAAGATGGACAGACAACTAATGAAAAACTGTTTTTT	TRBJ1-4	.	.	TRBV4-3
CASSARGTGLTDTQYF	TGTGCCAGCAGCGCGCGGGGGACGGGACTCACAGATACGCAGTATTTT	TRBJ2-3	.	TRBD2	TRBV11-2
CASSPGLADFTDTQYF	TGCGCCAGCAGCCCAGGACTAGCGGACTTCACAGATACGCAGTATTTT	TRBJ2-3	.	TRBD2	TRBV5-1
CASSVEGAPTDTQYF	TGTGCCAGCAGCGTAGAGGGGGCCCCCACAGATACGCAGTATTTT	TRBJ2-3	.	TRBD1	TRBV9
CASSAATGGIYEQYF	TGTGCCAGCAGCGCCGCGACAGGGGGAATCTACGAGCAGTACTTC	TRBJ2-7	few	TRBD1	TRBV7-6
CAWRSRGHEKLFF	TGTGCCTGGAGATCTCGGGGTCATGAAAAACTGTTTTTT	TRBJ1-4	.	.	TRBV30
CASSNGQNTGELFF	TGTGCCAGTAGTAATGGGCAAAACACCGGGGAGCTGTTTTTT	TRBJ2-2	once	.	TRBV19
CASSIYRGPYEQYF	TGTGCCAGTAGTATATACAGGGGCCCCTACGAGCAGTACTTC	TRBJ2-7	.	TRBD1	TRBV19
CASSYDRGSQETQYF	TGTGCCAGCAGCTATGACAGGGGCTCACAAGAGACCCAGTACTTC	TRBJ2-5	.	TRBD1	TRBV7-2
CASHLDHNEQFF	TGTGCCAGCCATCTAGACCATAATGAGCAGTTCTTC	TRBJ2-1	.	.	TRBV5-4
CASSSGGTRGDWNEQFF	TGCGCCAGCAGCTCGGGGGGGACTCGGGGGGATTGGAATGAGCAGTTCTTC	TRBJ2-1	.	TRBD2	TRBV5-1